The 11 T cell receptor beta chains below were found in one sample sequenced in a study of T cells in pancreatic ductal adenocarcinoma. Profiled with immunoSEQ multiplex PCR; TCRdb holds only in-frame clones, not every one. This table holds over 85,000 clones, around 96% found once. Selected pancreatic ductal adenocarcinoma patients had undergone surgery without neoadjuvant therapy. The source material was PBMCs. The receptors stem from a human donor with pancreatic ductal adenocarcinoma.

The chain couples TRBV5-5 to TRBJ2-3, with TRBD1 identical over 7 bases. There are 15 residues in the CDR3. CDR1 and CDR2 (germline): SGHKS, YYEKEE (reference sequence). The V gene end was trimmed by 4 bases and the J gene end by 4 bases; junction bases not matched to a gene: 9. CDR3 nucleotide sequence: TGTGCCAGCAGCCTCCTGACAGGGTTGGCAGATACGCAGTATTTT. Translation gives CASSLLTGLADTQYF.

The CDR3 DNA reads TGTGCCAGCAGCCAAACAGGGGCGGGCTATGGCTACACCTTC. Protein sequence: CASSQTGAGYGYTF. This sequence joins TRBV6-1 and TRBJ1-2; 7 bases fit TRBD1. Per the germline V gene, CDR1 is MNHNS and CDR2 is SASEGT. V shed 6 bases, J shed 4 bases, and the junction held 8 bases outside the gene matches. The CDR3 sequence is 14 residues long.

The chain combines TRBV9 with TRBJ2-5; 9 bases fit TRBD2. The junction had 7 bases not matched to a gene; V was cut back by 6 bases and J by 4 bases. This CDR3 is 14 amino acids long. Germline V lookup: CDR1 SGDLS, CDR2 YYNGEE. CDR3 sequence: CASTPGSGRETQYF. The CDR3 DNA sequence: TGTGCCAGCACGCCTGGTAGCGGGAGAGAGACCCAGTACTTC.

V usage is TRBV10-3 and J usage is TRBJ2-5; 7 positions agree with TRBD1. The CDR3 consists of 15 residues. Germline CDR1 and CDR2: ENHRY and SYGVKD. The J segment lost 4 bases and the V segment lost 3 bases, leaving 8 bases of the junction unmatched. The CDR3 DNA sequence: TGTGCCATCAGTGAAAGGGGGCAGTCAATAGAGACCCAGTACTTC. Translating gives CAISERGQSIETQYF.

The J gene is TRBJ2-7, the V gene TRBV28; a possible D gene is TRBD2 (6 bases). Trimming left V 4 bases short and J 4 bases short, with 14 bases between. The CDR3 loop spans 14 amino acids. CDR1 MDHEN and CDR2 SYDVKM come from the germline V gene. DNA of the CDR3: TGTGCCAGCAGTTCGCGGGGCGTGGGGTACGAGCAGTACTTC. It codes for CASSSRGVGYEQYF.

V usage is TRBV4-1 and J usage is TRBJ2-2; D uncertain. Germline V CDR1 and CDR2: MGHRA, YSYEKL. V shed 1 base and J shed 1 base, with 7 bases lying between them. The CDR3 consists of 15 residues. CDR3 bases: TGCGCCAGCAGCCAAGCTGACAAGAACACCGGGGAGCTGTTTTTT. Protein sequence: CASSQADKNTGELFF.

The V and J genes are TRBV6-1 and TRBJ2-7; D not resolved. CDR1 is MNHNS and CDR2 is SASEGT in the germline V gene. The CDR3 has 13 amino acids. The V gene lost 5 bases and the J gene lost 3 bases, with 11 bases spanning the gap. CDR3 sequence: CASSHTTVYEQYF. In nucleotides, the CDR3 is TGTGCCAGCAGTCACACCACAGTCTACGAGCAGTACTTC.

The gene calls are TRBV5-1 and TRBJ1-2; D is perhaps TRBD1 (6 bases). CDR1 and CDR2 (germline): SGHRS, YFSETQ. The CDR3 covers 13 residues. V lost 2 bases, J lost 3 bases, and 8 bases lay in between. The CDR3 nucleotides read TGCGCCAGCAGCTTAGGGGGAGACTATGGCTACACCTTC. It specifies CASSLGGDYGYTF. Variable domain in full (rest from reference TRBV5-1 and TRBJ1-2): KAGVTQTPRYLIKTRGQQVTLSCSPISGHRSVSWYQQTPGQGLQFLFEYFSETQRNKGNFPGRFSGRQFSNSRSEMNVSTLELGDSALYLCASSLGGDYGYTFGSGTRLTVV.

The chain has TRBV9 and TRBJ2-5; 9 bases match TRBD2. V was pared by 0 bases and J by 2 bases, with 8 bases of the junction left unmatched. The CDR3 extends over 17 amino acids. Germline loops: CDR1 SGDLS, CDR2 YYNGEE. CDR3 protein: CASSVAGSSGMQETQYF. Here the CDR3 DNA reads TGTGCCAGCAGCGTAGCTGGCTCTAGCGGGATGCAAGAGACCCAGTACTTC.

The chain's CDR3 is CASSELLAASYEQYF. In DNA, the CDR3 is TGTGCCAGCAGTGAATTACTAGCGGCCTCCTACGAGCAGTACTTC. The chain employs TRBV6-1 and TRBJ2-7, with TRBD2 matching 8 bases. The V gene's germline CDR1 is MNHNS and CDR2 SASEGT. V dropped 2 bases and J dropped 0; count of bases not matched to a gene: 3. This CDR3 comprises 15 residues.

The chain carries TRBV29-1 and TRBJ2-1; 8 nucleotides align to TRBD1. There are 13 residues in the CDR3. V dropped 7 bases and J dropped 5; count of bases not matched to a gene: 7. Germline CDR1 SQVTM, CDR2 ANQGSEA. CDR3 in DNA: TGCAGCGCGACCGGGACAGGACACAATGAGCAGTTCTTC. Translating gives CSATGTGHNEQFF.